The following is a TCR beta chain sequence with its context. J lost 6 bases, V lost 4 bases, and 4 bases had no gene match. Germline values: CDR1 SGHRS, CDR2 YFSETQ. The CDR3 length is 13 residues. The data belong to a study of cytomegalovirus exposure and HLA in healthy donors. Study-wide context: As released early, the data held 80 million to 90 million unique TCRs from HLA-typed donors.

The primer mix had 60 Vbeta and 13 Jbeta primers. Assay used: immunoSEQ multiplex PCR; TCRdb lists only in-frame clones, some missing. The sample records roughly 110,000 clones, around three quarters being singletons. The chain carries TRBV5-1 and TRBJ1-2, with 9 bases lining up with TRBD1. The receptor was isolated from a woman aged 30 to 39 in good health and CMV-seronegative. The material sequenced was PBMCs. Here the CDR3 reads CASSHRDRDGYTF. CDR3 in DNA: TGCGCCAGCAGCCACCGGGACAGGGATGGCTACACCTTC.